Listed here is a single T cell receptor (beta chain). The data were taken from a study of cytomegalovirus exposure and HLA in healthy donors. Study-wide context: A prior analysis found some 110 million unique TCR beta sequences from 150 million to 200 million T cells. From donors who were HLA-typed, an early data release held around 80 million unique TCRs.

The study ran its PCR with 60 Vbeta and 13 Jbeta primers. The method was immunoSEQ multiplex PCR; TCRdb's version includes in-frame clones alone and lacks a portion of them. The table records 120,000 to 150,000 clones, approximately 91% of them present only once. The germline V gene has CDR1 SGHNT and CDR2 YYREEE (reference sequence). The CDR3 covers 14 residues. V lost 5 bases to trimming and J lost 6 bases; unmatched junction nucleotides: 7. The chain uses TRBV5-4 and TRBJ1-2; 10 bases line up with TRBD1. Sequencing input: PBMCs. The sequence was obtained from a woman between 40 and 50 years old in good health and CMV-seronegative. DNA for the CDR3: TGTGCCAGCAGATCTAGACAGGGGGCTGATGGCTACACCTTC. Protein sequence: CASRSRQGADGYTF.